This T cell receptor beta chain was retrieved from a study of T-cell reconstitution after alpha-beta-depleted transplantation in children. The table lists this clonotype with many counts. It was with unique molecular identifiers that the TCRbeta library was prepared. MiXCR was run by TCRdb on the PCR reads, yielding one entry per CDR3 protein. This table has roughly 500,000 distinct CDR3 sequences, around 13% appearing once. The CDR3 loop spans 13 amino acids. The V gene lost 7 bases and the J gene lost 2 bases, with 13 bases spanning the gap. From germline, CDR1 is SGDLS and CDR2 YYNGEE. The chain carries TRBV9 and TRBJ2-7, with TRBD2 as a possible D gene (6 bases). The specimen was PBMCs from the stem cell graft donor, collected from the stem cell graft. The receptor comes from a human donor who donated a stem cell graft to a child with combined immunodeficiency. CDR3 nucleotides: TGTGCCAGCGGGCCGGGGGAAGCCTACGAGCAGTACTTC. Encoded protein: CASGPGEAYEQYF. The variable domain in full, completed from reference TRBV9 and TRBJ2-7, reads DSGVTQTPKHLITATGQRVTLRCSPRSGDLSVYWYQQSLDQGLQFLIQYYNGEERAKGNILERFSAQQFPDLHSELNLSSLELGDSALYFCASGPGEAYEQYFGPGTRLTVT.